Listed below are T cell receptor beta chains from one sample, sequenced in a study of Ad26.COV2.S vaccination and SARS-CoV-2 variants. Generated by immunoSEQ multiplex PCR, the TCRdb table keeps only in-frame clones and is missing some. The sample holds about 350,000 clones, about 89% seen once. The input for sequencing was peripheral blood, taken in a trial of Ad26.COV2.S vaccine versus placebo. These receptor sequences come from a person aged 18-65 years who received the Ad26.COV2.S COVID-19 vaccine or a placebo. Both conserved end residues are part of each CDR3. The D gene is left open where the match is weak. Expanded clones are given a class, and other clones once, few, many or no size at all.

V,J,D,size,DNA,CDR3
TRBV6-5,TRBJ2-1,-,once,TGTGCCAGCAGCATGAACAGGGCTTCGAGTGAGCAGTTCTTC,CASSMNRASSEQFF
TRBV7-9,TRBJ2-5,TRBD1,few,TGTGCCAGCAGCTCCGGGACAGGGGGTAGAGAGACCCAGTACTTC,CASSSGTGGRETQYF
TRBV30,TRBJ1-6,-,-,TGTGCCTGGAGTGCAGGGTCCGCGGATAATTCACCCCTCCACTTT,CAWSAGSADNSPLHF
TRBV5-1,TRBJ1-5,-,-,TGCGCCAGCAGCTTGATAGGCAATCAGCCCCAGCATTTT,CASSLIGNQPQHF
TRBV5-1,TRBJ1-2,-,-,TGCGCCAGCAGCTTGGAGCGGGTCCAGGATGGCTACACCTTC,CASSLERVQDGYTF
TRBV30,TRBJ2-7,-,few,TGTGCCTGGAGTGTACTCTACGAGCAGTACTTC,CAWSVLYEQYF
TRBV2,TRBJ2-7,TRBD2,-,TGTGCCAGCACAAATCCGGGACTAGCGGGGGTTTCCTACGAGCAGTACTTC,CASTNPGLAGVSYEQYF
TRBV18,TRBJ2-7,TRBD2,-,TGTGCCAGCTCACCGAGAACTACCGGGACTATGGGCGAGCAGTACTTC,CASSPRTTGTMGEQYF
TRBV6-5,TRBJ1-1,-,-,TGTGCCAGCAGTTACTCGGGGTCCCCGGCGAACACTGAAGCTTTCTTT,CASSYSGSPANTEAFF
TRBV19,TRBJ2-2,-,-,TGTGCCAGTAATTTTGGGGTGGACACCGGGGAGCTGTTTTTT,CASNFGVDTGELFF
TRBV10-3,TRBJ2-1,-,once,TGTGCCCTCAGGGAAGGGGAACACCTAAATGAGCAGTTCTTC,CALREGEHLNEQFF
TRBV27,TRBJ1-6,-,-,TGTGCCAGCAGTTTAAATCAGGATTCACCCCTCCACTTT,CASSLNQDSPLHF
TRBV4-1,TRBJ2-1,TRBD2,-,TGCGCCAGCAGCCCGGACGAAGCGGGAGGGCCTTACAATGAGCAGTTCTTC,CASSPDEAGGPYNEQFF
TRBV5-6,TRBJ2-2,-,-,TGTGCCAGCAGCCTTGGGGCGAACACCGGGGAGCTGTTTTTT,CASSLGANTGELFF
TRBV28,TRBJ2-7,-,-,TGTGCCAGCAGTTTCCCGGGGCCCGACCTATCCTACGAGCAGTACTTC,CASSFPGPDLSYEQYF
TRBV3-1/TRBV3-2,TRBJ2-3,-,-,TGTGCCAGCAGCCAAGGGGGTCTAGCTGGGAGCACAGATACGCAGTATTTT,CASSQGGLAGSTDTQYF
TRBV12-5,TRBJ2-2,TRBD1,-,TGTGCTAGTGATAAACAGGGGGATCCCACCGGGGAGCTGTTTTTT,CASDKQGDPTGELFF
TRBV6-1,TRBJ2-7,TRBD2,-,TGTGCCAGCAGTGAGGTAGCGGGGGGTTCCTACGAGCAGTACTTC,CASSEVAGGSYEQYF
TRBV30,TRBJ2-1,-,few,TGTGCCTGGAGCGAACTCGGGACGATGGATGAGCAGTTCTTC,CAWSELGTMDEQFF
TRBV28,TRBJ1-5,-,-,TGTGCCAGCAGTTTAGCAGAGTATCAGCCCCAGCATTTT,CASSLAEYQPQHF
TRBV28,TRBJ2-5,-,-,TGTGCCAGCAGTTTCGGGGAGAAGACCCAGTACTTC,CASSFGEKTQYF
TRBV19,TRBJ2-2,TRBD1,-,TGTGCCAGTAGTATAGGGCAGGGGGCCGGGGAGCTGTTTTTT,CASSIGQGAGELFF
TRBV10-2,TRBJ2-1,-,-,TGCGCCAGCAGTGTTGGGGGCAATGAGCAGTTCTTC,CASSVGGNEQFF
TRBV3-1/TRBV3-2,TRBJ2-5,-,-,TGTGCCAGCAGTCGGGACTCTTCACAAGAGACCCAGTACTTC,CASSRDSSQETQYF
TRBV28,TRBJ1-5,-,-,TGTGCCAGCAGCATCCCTGGGGTTGGGATTCAGCAGCCCCAGCATTTT,CASSIPGVGIQQPQHF
TRBV28,TRBJ1-3,TRBD1,-,TGTGCCAGCAGTATTCGACAGGGGGCGCCTGGAAACACCATATATTTT,CASSIRQGAPGNTIYF
TRBV24-1,TRBJ2-3,-,-,TGTGCCACCAGTGATCGAGGGGGGGGCACAGATACGCAGTATTTT,CATSDRGGGTDTQYF
TRBV19,TRBJ2-1,-,few,TGTGCCAGTAGTCGAGGCAGTCGCCAAAACAATGAGCAGTTCTTC,CASSRGSRQNNEQFF
TRBV27,TRBJ2-7,-,-,TGTGCCAGCAGTTTATCCCCCATCCGCGAGCAGTACTTC,CASSLSPIREQYF
TRBV19,TRBJ1-5,-,-,TGTGCCAGTAGTATAGTAGAAACAGCTAATCAGCCCCAGCATTTT,CASSIVETANQPQHF
TRBV13,TRBJ2-3,-,-,TGTGCCAGCAGCTATTACCGGATCTCCCTTGGGAGTACAGATACGCAGTATTTT,CASSYYRISLGSTDTQYF
TRBV6-1,TRBJ2-7,TRBD1,-,TGTGCCAGCAGTACCTACTCGGACAGGGCCTACGAGCAGTACTTC,CASSTYSDRAYEQYF
TRBV6-1,TRBJ2-2,-,-,TGTGCCAGCAGTTCCACTAGCAGCACCGGGGAGCTGTTTTTT,CASSSTSSTGELFF
TRBV7-9,TRBJ1-1,TRBD1,-,TGTGCCAGCAGCGCACGACAGGGGTTGGGTAGGTCGAACACTGAAGCTTTCTTT,CASSARQGLGRSNTEAFF
TRBV24-1,TRBJ2-2,-,-,TGTGCCACCAGTGAACGGGGACCGAACACCGGGGAGCTGTTTTTT,CATSERGPNTGELFF
TRBV29-1,TRBJ2-7,-,-,TGCAGCGTTCGGGGGTCCTCCTACGAGCAGTACTTC,CSVRGSSYEQYF
TRBV7-9,TRBJ2-5,-,-,TGTGCCAGCAGCAAAGGGATGGTTGAGACCCAGTACTTC,CASSKGMVETQYF
TRBV10-1,TRBJ2-7,TRBD2,-,TGCGCCAGCAGTGACGCCGGGACTAGCCTTCCCAGTTGCTTC,CASSDAGTSLPSCF
TRBV5-4,TRBJ1-2,-,-,TGTGCCAGCAACCGCGAAATCGATATAGCTGGCTACACCTTC,CASNREIDIAGYTF
TRBV18,TRBJ2-3,TRBD2,-,TGTGCCAGCTCATCGACTAGCGGGACTAGCACAGATACGCAGTATTTT,CASSSTSGTSTDTQYF
TRBV3-1/TRBV3-2,TRBJ2-2,-,-,TGTGCCAGCAGCCGGAGGGTTGGCGCCGGGGAGCTGTTTTTT,CASSRRVGAGELFF
TRBV9,TRBJ2-6,-,once,TGTGCCAGCAGCGTAAGTGGGGATCGTCGGAGAAGCTCTGGGGCCAACGTCCTGACTTTC,CASSVSGDRRRSSGANVLTF
TRBV18,TRBJ1-1,-,-,TGTGCCAGCTCATCTTCCGTGAACACTGAAGCTTTCTTT,CASSSSVNTEAFF
TRBV19,TRBJ1-3,-,-,TGTGCCAGTAGTATCGGTTTCTGGGAGCCTGGAAACACCATATATTTT,CASSIGFWEPGNTIYF
TRBV28,TRBJ1-3,-,-,TGTGCCAGCAGTCTAGGGACCCACCCGGACACCATATATTTT,CASSLGTHPDTIYF